The 3 T cell receptor beta chains listed next were all sequenced from one sample in a study of vaccination and CD4 T cells after COVID-19. Treatment given: approximately 11-day PBMC culture with coronavirus spike peptide pools or control peptides (ViraFEST assay). Pre-COVID-19 pandemic sampling (2011-2018) yielded the unexposed donor's CD4+ T cells. Their antigens remain unidentified. An Oncomine TCR Beta short-read assay was used to sequence the DNA from cultured CD4+ T cells. Investigators obtained genomic DNA by extraction from cultured CD4+ T cells. TCRdb ran MiXCR on the PCR reads and lists one entry per CDR3 protein. The sample holds over 9,000 distinct CDR3 sequences; just under 30% are singletons and the top ten take roughly 14%. Sequencing was carried out using CD4+ T cells from blood, cultured in vitro. All receptors come from a human donor in good health.

Only a few counts were recorded for this clonotype. The chain uses TRBV11-3 and TRBJ2-6, with TRBD1 matching over 7 bases. CDR3 length: 16 residues. V was clipped by 5 bases and J by 0 bases; unmatched bases: 4. Germline CDR1 SGHNT, CDR2 YENEEA. CDR3 region: CASSVGQTSGANVLTF. CDR3 nucleotides: TGTGCCAGCAGCGTGGGACAGACCTCTGGGGCCAACGTCCTGACTTTC.

The chain uses TRBV6-4 and TRBJ2-1, with unresolved D. V lost 4 bases and J 0 bases, leaving 10 bases between the germline ends. The CDR3 totals 15 residues. Germline CDR1 is MRHNA and CDR2 is SNTAGT. As DNA, the CDR3 is TGTGCCAGCAGTGTTGAGGATCTCTCCTACAATGAGCAGTTCTTC. As protein: CASSVEDLSYNEQFF.

The genes are TRBV19 and TRBJ2-3; possibly TRBD2 for D (7 bases). V was shortened by 4 bases and J by 2 bases, with 13 bases between the two germline ends. This CDR3 is built from 15 residues. Germline V CDR1 and CDR2: LNHDA, SQIVND (reference sequence). The DNA of the CDR3 is TGTGCCAGTAGTAAGGGGGGAGGGCCCACAGATACGCAGTATTTT. It encodes CASSKGGGPTDTQYF.